This T cell receptor (beta chain) was sequenced in a study of OX40 agonist ivuxolimab in advanced cancers. Study-wide context: Ivuxolimab, which is an agonistic anti-OX40 (CD134) antibody, was administered to the patients. There were three patients with partial responses, one having hepatocellular carcinoma and two cutaneous melanoma. Findings of the study overall: At 0.1 to 3.0 mg/kg, CD4+ and CD8+ blood T cells expanded clonally by week 6.

Exclusion of a patient followed from autoimmune disease history or systemic immunosuppression. Clones were read by immunoSEQ multiplex PCR, and TCRdb kept only the in-frame ones, dropping some. This table holds roughly 61,000 clones, around 92% found once. This CDR3 contains 15 residues. The V gene's germline CDR1 is SGHRS and CDR2 YFSETQ. The germline V and J ends were trimmed by 2 bases and 3 bases, with 14 bases remaining between them. This clone was seen once. Its antigen is undetermined. The chain carries TRBV5-1 and TRBJ1-1; D might be TRBD1 (6 bases). The receptor was isolated from an adult with an advanced solid tumor such as melanoma, head and neck, liver or kidney cancer. Source: CD4+ or CD8+ T cells sorted from blood, taken in a trial of the OX40 agonist ivuxolimab. The CDR3 loop reads CASSFRGAGDTEAFF. The CDR3 DNA sequence: TGCGCCAGCAGCTTTCGGGGGGCTGGCGACACTGAAGCTTTCTTT.